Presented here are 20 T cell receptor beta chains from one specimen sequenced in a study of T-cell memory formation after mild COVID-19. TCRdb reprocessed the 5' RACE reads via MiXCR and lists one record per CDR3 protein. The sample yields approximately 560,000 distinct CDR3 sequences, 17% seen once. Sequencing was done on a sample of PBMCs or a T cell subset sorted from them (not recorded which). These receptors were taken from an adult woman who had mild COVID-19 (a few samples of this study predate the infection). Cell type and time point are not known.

The chain's CDR3 is CASSPTEGSGANVLTF. The CDR3 DNA sequence: TGTGCCAGCAGTCCAACAGAAGGGTCTGGGGCCAACGTCCTGACTTTC. The chain recombines TRBV2 with TRBJ2-6, with no clear D. This CDR3 is 16 amino acids long. V was pared by 5 bases and J by 1 base, with 12 bases between. Germline V lookup: CDR1 SNHLY, CDR2 FYNNEI.

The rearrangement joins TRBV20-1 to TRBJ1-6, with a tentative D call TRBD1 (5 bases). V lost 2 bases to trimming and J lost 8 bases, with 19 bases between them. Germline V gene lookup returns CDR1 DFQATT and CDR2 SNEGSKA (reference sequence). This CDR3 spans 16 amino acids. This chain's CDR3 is CSARSGSGGVDSPLHF. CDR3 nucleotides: TGCAGTGCTAGATCCGGTTCGGGGGGAGTTGATTCACCCCTCCACTTT.

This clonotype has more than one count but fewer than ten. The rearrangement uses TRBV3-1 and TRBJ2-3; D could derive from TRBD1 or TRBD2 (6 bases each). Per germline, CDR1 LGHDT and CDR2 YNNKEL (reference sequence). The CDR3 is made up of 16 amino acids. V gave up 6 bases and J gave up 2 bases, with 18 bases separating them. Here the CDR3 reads CASSPYWRDTTDTQYF. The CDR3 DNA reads TGTGCCAGCAGTCCGTATTGGCGGGACACCACAGATACGCAGTATTTT.

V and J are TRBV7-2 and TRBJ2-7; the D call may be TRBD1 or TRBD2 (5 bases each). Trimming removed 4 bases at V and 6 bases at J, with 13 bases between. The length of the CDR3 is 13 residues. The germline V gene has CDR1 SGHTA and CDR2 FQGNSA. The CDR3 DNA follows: TGTGCCAGCAGCTGGGGACCCCACCGCGAGCAGTACTTC. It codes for CASSWGPHREQYF. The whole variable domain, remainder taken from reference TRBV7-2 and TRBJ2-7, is GAGVSQSPSNKVTEKGKDVELRCDPISGHTALYWYRQSLGQGLEFLIYFQGNSAPDKSGLPSDRFSAERTGGSVSTLTIQRTQQEDSAVYLCASSWGPHREQYFGPGTRLTVT.

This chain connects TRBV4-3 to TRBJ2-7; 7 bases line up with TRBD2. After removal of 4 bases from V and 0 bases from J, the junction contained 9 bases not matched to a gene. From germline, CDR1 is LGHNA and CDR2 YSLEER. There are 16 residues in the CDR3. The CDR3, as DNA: TGCGCCAGCAGCCCCGCGGTGGCGGGAGTCTCCTACGAGCAGTACTTC. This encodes CASSPAVAGVSYEQYF.

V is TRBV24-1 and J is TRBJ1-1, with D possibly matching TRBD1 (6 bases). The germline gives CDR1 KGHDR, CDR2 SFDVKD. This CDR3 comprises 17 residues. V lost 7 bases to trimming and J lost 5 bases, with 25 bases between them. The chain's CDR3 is CATRPTGGGTKGTEAFF. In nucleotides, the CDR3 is TGTGCCACCAGACCCACCGGGGGGGGGACAAAGGGGACTGAAGCTTTCTTT.

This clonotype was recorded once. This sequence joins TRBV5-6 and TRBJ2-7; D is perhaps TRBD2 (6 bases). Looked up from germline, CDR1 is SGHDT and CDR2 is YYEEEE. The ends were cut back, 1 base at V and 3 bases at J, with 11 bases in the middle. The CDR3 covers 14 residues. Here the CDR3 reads CASSLRDFFYEQYF. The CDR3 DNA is TGTGCCAGCAGCTTGAGGGACTTCTTCTACGAGCAGTACTTC.

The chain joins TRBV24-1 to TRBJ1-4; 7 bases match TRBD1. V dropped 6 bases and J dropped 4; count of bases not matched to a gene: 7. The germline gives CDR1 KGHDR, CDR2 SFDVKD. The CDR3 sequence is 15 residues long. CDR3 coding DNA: TGTGCCACCAGTACGCGCCAGGGGGTTAATGAAAAACTGTTTTTT. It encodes CATSTRQGVNEKLFF.

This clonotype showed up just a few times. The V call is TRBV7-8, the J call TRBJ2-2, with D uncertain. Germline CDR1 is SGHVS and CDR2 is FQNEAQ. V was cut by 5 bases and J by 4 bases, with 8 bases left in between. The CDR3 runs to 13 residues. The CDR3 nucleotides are TGTGCCAGCAGCAACAAGATCACCGGGGAGCTGTTTTTT. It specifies CASSNKITGELFF.

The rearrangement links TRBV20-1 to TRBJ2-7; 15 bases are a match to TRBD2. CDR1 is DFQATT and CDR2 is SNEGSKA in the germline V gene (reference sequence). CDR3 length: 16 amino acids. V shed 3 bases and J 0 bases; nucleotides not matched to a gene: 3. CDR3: CSARGTSGRSSYEQYF. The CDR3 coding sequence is TGCAGTGCTAGGGGGACTAGCGGGAGGAGCTCCTACGAGCAGTACTTC.

Written as DNA, the CDR3 is TGTGCCAGCAGACCAGGGACGAGCTCCTACGAGCAGTACTTC. Protein: CASRPGTSSYEQYF. The V call is TRBV28, the J call TRBJ2-7; D possibly matches TRBD1 or TRBD2 (5 bases each). The germline V and J ends were trimmed by 6 bases and 0 bases, with 12 bases remaining between them. Germline values: CDR1 MDHEN, CDR2 SYDVKM. The CDR3 consists of 14 residues. The whole variable domain, remainder taken from reference TRBV28 and TRBJ2-7, is DVKVTQSSRYLVKRTGEKVFLECVQDMDHENMFWYRQDPGLGLRLIYFSYDVKMKEKGDIPEGYSVSREKKERFSLILESASTNQTSMYLCASRPGTSSYEQYFGPGTRLTVT.

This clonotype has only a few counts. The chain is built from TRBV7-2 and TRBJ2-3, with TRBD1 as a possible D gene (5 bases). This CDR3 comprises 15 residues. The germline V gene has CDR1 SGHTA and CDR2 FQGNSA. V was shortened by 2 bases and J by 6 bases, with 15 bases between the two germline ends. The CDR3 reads CASSLTAVSGDTQYF. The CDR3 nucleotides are TGTGCCAGCAGCTTAACAGCTGTATCAGGGGATACGCAGTATTTT. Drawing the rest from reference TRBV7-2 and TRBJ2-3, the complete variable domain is GAGVSQSPSNKVTEKGKDVELRCDPISGHTALYWYRQSLGQGLEFLIYFQGNSAPDKSGLPSDRFSAERTGGSVSTLTIQRTQQEDSAVYLCASSLTAVSGDTQYFGPGTRLTVL.

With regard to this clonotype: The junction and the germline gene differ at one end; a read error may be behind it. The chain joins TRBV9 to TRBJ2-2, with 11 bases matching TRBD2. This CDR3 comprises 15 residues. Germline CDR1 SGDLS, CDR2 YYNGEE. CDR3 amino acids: CASSLTSGGIGDLFF. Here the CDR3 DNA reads TGTGCCAGCAGCTTAACTAGCGGGGGAATCGGGGATCTGTTTTTT.

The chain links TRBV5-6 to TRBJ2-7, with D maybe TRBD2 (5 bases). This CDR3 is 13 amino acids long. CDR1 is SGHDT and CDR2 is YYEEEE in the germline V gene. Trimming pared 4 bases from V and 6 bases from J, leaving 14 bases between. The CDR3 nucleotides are TGTGCCAGCAGCGGGGTTTTAGAGGGCGAGCAGTACTTC. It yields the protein CASSGVLEGEQYF.

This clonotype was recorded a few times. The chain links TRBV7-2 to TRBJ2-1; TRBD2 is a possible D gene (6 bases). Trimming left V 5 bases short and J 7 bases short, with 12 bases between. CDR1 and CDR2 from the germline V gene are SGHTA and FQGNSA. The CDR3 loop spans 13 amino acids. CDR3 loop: CASSPGSRNEQFF. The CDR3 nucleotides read TGTGCCAGCAGCCCCGGGAGTCGTAATGAGCAGTTCTTC.

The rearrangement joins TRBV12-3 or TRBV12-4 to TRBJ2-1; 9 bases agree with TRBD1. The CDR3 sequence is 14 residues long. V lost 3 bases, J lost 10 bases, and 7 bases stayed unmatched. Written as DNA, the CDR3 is TGTGCCAGCAGTTTCCCGGGACAGGGACGGGAGCAGTTCTTC. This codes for CASSFPGQGREQFF.

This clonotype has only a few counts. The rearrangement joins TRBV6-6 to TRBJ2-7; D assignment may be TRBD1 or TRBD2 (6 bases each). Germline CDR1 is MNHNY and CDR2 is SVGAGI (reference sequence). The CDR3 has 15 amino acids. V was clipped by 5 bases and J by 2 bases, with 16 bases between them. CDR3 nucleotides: TGTGCCAGCAGTCACGACGGGGGCCCAGCCTACGAGCAGTACTTC. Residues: CASSHDGGPAYEQYF.

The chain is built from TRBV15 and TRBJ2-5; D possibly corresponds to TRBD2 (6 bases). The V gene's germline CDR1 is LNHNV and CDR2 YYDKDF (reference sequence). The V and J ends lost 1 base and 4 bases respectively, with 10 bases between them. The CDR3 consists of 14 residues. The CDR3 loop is CATSRGREPETQYF. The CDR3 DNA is TGTGCCACCAGCAGAGGGCGGGAACCAGAGACCCAGTACTTC. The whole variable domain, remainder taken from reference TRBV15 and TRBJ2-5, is DAMVIQNPRYQVTQFGKPVTLSCSQTLNHNVMYWYQQKSSQAPKLLFHYYDKDFNNEADTPDNFQSRRPNTSFCFLDIRSPGLGDTAMYLCATSRGREPETQYFGPGTRLLVL.

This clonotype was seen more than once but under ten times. The CDR3 sequence is CASSPPSRGETQYF. The CDR3 coding sequence is TGTGCCAGCTCACCACCCTCACGGGGGGAGACCCAGTACTTC. This chain joins TRBV18 and TRBJ2-5; D is perhaps TRBD2 (6 bases). CDR1 is KGHSH and CDR2 is LQKENI in the germline V gene. The CDR3 totals 14 residues. Trimming cost V 0 bases and J 5 bases, with 10 bases left between them.

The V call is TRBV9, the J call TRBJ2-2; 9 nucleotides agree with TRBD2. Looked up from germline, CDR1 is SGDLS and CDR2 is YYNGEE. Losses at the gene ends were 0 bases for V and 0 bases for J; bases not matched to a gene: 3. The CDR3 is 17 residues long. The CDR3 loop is CASSVGLAETNTGELFF. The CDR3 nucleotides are TGTGCCAGCAGCGTAGGACTAGCGGAAACGAACACCGGGGAGCTGTTTTTT.